This T cell receptor (beta chain) came from a study of OX40 agonist ivuxolimab in advanced cancers. Study background: The study treated patients with ivuxolimab, an agonistic anti-OX40 (CD134) antibody.

Study outcomes and limitations: The expanded peripheral T cells' antigen specificity was not determined. Circulating CD4+ and CD8+ T cells showed clonal expansion by week 6 at 0.1 to 3.0 mg/kg.

By its share, this clone is medium-sized. Antigen: not known. Trimming took off 4 bases at V and 6 bases at J, with 18 bases between the two ends. The V gene's germline CDR1 is SGHVS and CDR2 FQNEAQ. CDR3 length equals 15 residues. The protocol was immunoSEQ multiplex PCR, while the TCRdb copy is restricted to in-frame clones and leaves out a portion. This table holds around 16,000 clones, 80% to 85% found once. The rearrangement links TRBV7-8 to TRBJ1-2; D not resolved. This receptor was obtained from an adult with an advanced solid tumor such as melanoma, head and neck, liver or kidney cancer. The sample in question was CD4+ or CD8+ T cells sorted from blood, obtained in a trial of the OX40 agonist ivuxolimab. The CDR3 DNA is TGTGCCAGCAGCTCCTCCGAGCCTGGGCAGGATGGCTACACCTTC. It specifies CASSSSEPGQDGYTF.